The entry that follows covers one T cell receptor beta chain sequence. The target antigen is unknown. The primer mix had 60 Vbeta and 13 Jbeta primers. Here immunoSEQ multiplex PCR was the method, and the copy in TCRdb shows in-frame clones only, minus some. The sample gives 110,000 to 150,000 clones, 80% of which show up once; under 6% is in the top ten. Per germline, CDR1 SGHRS and CDR2 YFSETQ. J lost 0 bases, V lost 7 bases, and 12 bases had no gene match. The CDR3 consists of 17 residues. These data belong to a study of cytomegalovirus exposure and HLA in healthy donors. Study-level points and caveats: It was in a later analysis that TCR association rates were seen to vary by HLA locus, highest for DRB1 and lowest for HLA-C. It was reported in a later analysis that an Asian-associated ancestry cluster showed fewer N-insertions than the roughly 660-donor mean. A missense variant in DCLRE1C was later tied to TCR beta V- and J-gene trimming. CMV serostatus was the only recorded immune exposure for donors.

This TCR derives from a man aged 40-50 years in good health and CMV-seronegative. This chain uses TRBV5-1 with TRBJ2-3; the match to TRBD1 covers 9 bases. Sample: PBMCs. As DNA, the CDR3 is TGCGCCAGCTTGAAGGGACAGGGAATAGGTAGCACAGATACGCAGTATTTT. Its translation is CASLKGQGIGSTDTQYF.